This T cell receptor (beta chain) stems from a study of cytomegalovirus exposure and HLA in healthy donors. Whole-study context: The approximately 110 validation repertoires, a later analysis reported, used the same platform as the approximately 700 first-cohort repertoires.

General study findings and limits: It was confirmed in vitro that a few of the CMV-associated chains were specific for CMV antigens. The classifier, whose performance was assessed in both the original and validation cohorts, reportedly diagnosed cytomegalovirus status with high specificity and sensitivity.

The CDR3 runs to 15 residues. Germline V gives CDR1 MNHEY, CDR2 SVGAGI. The trim removed 4 bases at V and 8 bases at J, leaving 12 bases unmatched. About this clone: The antigen is not known.

Here immunoSEQ multiplex PCR was the method, and the copy in TCRdb shows in-frame clones only, minus some. The profile shows around 140,000 clones, 75% to 90% of them singletons. V usage is TRBV6-5 and J usage is TRBJ1-2, with 8 bases fitting TRBD1. Sequenced input: PBMCs. The source of this sequence is a woman aged 18-35 years in good health and CMV-seronegative. The CDR3 nucleotides are TGTGCCAGCAGTTCACCCACCCTGACAGGGGACGGCTACACCTTC. Amino acids: CASSSPTLTGDGYTF.